This TCR beta chain is from a study of blood T cell repertoires in COVID-19. For the study at large: Researchers got acute and convalescent COVID-19 samples from the United States, Italy and Spain. The analysed material was cDNA or gDNA that came from T cells, B-cell-depleted T cells, or PBMCs.

CDR1 is SGDLS, CDR2 YYNGEE, per germline. Losses at the gene ends were 2 bases for V and 0 bases for J; bases not matched to a gene: 1. The CDR3 is made up of 15 amino acids. Original processing notes: The assay estimated nucleated cells by amplifying reference gene primers. The data were produced by immunoSEQ multiplex PCR, yet TCRdb's version contains in-frame clones alone and is incomplete. V, J and clone size were drawn from that table, and D and trimming were deduced from the DNA. This sample has 70,000 to 100,000 clones, with almost 90% found just once. This clone was seen just once. Distinct nucleotide sequences in the sample also encode this CDR3.

The sample taken for sequencing was peripheral blood. This sequence joins TRBV9 and TRBJ1-3; the match to TRBD1 covers 8 bases. The receptor comes from a woman older than 75 with active or convalescent COVID-19. Written as DNA, the CDR3 is TGTGCCAGCAGCGTCGGACAGGGCTCTGGAAACACCATATATTTT. Its translation is CASSVGQGSGNTIYF.